Below, 23 T cell receptor beta chains from the same sample are listed, as sequenced in a study of blood T cell repertoires in COVID-19. Using immunoSEQ multiplex PCR, the repertoire was profiled, and TCRdb retains in-frame clones only, with some absent. The sample yields a few hundred thousand clones, approximately 90% seen once. The sample was PBMCs or T cells enriched from blood (not recorded which). These receptors were collected from a woman in her thirties or forties with acute COVID-19.

The V gene is TRBV14, the J gene TRBJ1-5; possibly TRBD1 for D (5 bases). The CDR3 contains 14 residues. The germline gives CDR1 SGHDN, CDR2 FVKESK. V was trimmed by 4 bases and J by 5 bases, leaving 12 bases between them. The CDR3 nucleotides read TGTGCCAGCAGCCCCCAGGGAGGAGATCAGCCCCAGCATTTT. Protein product: CASSPQGGDQPQHF.

At least ten counts were recorded for this clone. Here the CDR3 DNA reads TGTGCCAGCTCCCCATTTAGACAGGATACGGGCTACACCTTC. Protein: CASSPFRQDTGYTF. V usage is TRBV18 and J usage is TRBJ1-2, with a weak D call TRBD1 (6 bases). Trimming pared 6 bases from V and 8 bases from J, leaving 19 bases between. There are 14 residues in the CDR3. CDR1 and CDR2 (germline): KGHSH, LQKENI.

This chain uses TRBV10-3 with TRBJ1-3; D remains ambiguous. Looked up from germline, CDR1 is ENHRY and CDR2 is SYGVKD. The CDR3 extends over 13 amino acids. Trimming shortened V by 8 bases and J by 0 bases, and 8 bases separated the two germline ends. The DNA of the CDR3 is TGTGCCATCGAGTCGAACTCTGGAAACACCATATATTTT. Translation: CAIESNSGNTIYF.

The gene calls are TRBV28 and TRBJ1-6; 11 positions match TRBD1. Germline V gives CDR1 MDHEN, CDR2 SYDVKM. The CDR3 is 15 amino acids. The ends lost 6 bases at V and 14 bases at J; junction bases unmatched: 12. The CDR3 loop reads CASSPGTGGFGALHF. The CDR3 DNA is TGTGCCAGCAGCCCCGGGACAGGGGGTTTCGGGGCCCTCCACTTT.

This chain connects TRBV15 to TRBJ1-5; maybe TRBD1 (6 bases). The V gene lost 4 bases and the J gene lost 9 bases, with 10 bases spanning the gap. Germline V gene sequence: CDR1 LNHNV, CDR2 YYDKDF (reference sequence). The CDR3 sequence is 12 residues long. CDR3 nucleotides: TGTGCCACCAGCAAAACAGGGTGGCCCCAGCATTTT. Translation: CATSKTGWPQHF.

The chain combines TRBV19 with TRBJ1-1; D gene uncertain. V shed 4 bases and J shed 1 base, with 7 bases lying between them. Germline V gene lookup returns CDR1 LNHDA and CDR2 SQIVND (reference sequence). The CDR3 spans 13 residues. CDR3 in amino acids: CASSSSENTEAFF. In nucleotides, the CDR3 is TGTGCCAGTAGTAGTTCAGAGAACACTGAAGCTTTCTTT.

The V gene is TRBV28, the J gene TRBJ2-6; TRBD1 is a possible D gene (5 bases). Trimming removed 6 bases at V and 0 bases at J, with 12 bases between. Germline lookup yields CDR1 MDHEN and CDR2 SYDVKM. This CDR3 has 16 amino acids. CDR3 bases: TGTGCCAGCAGCACGCAACAGGCCTCTGGGGCCAACGTCCTGACTTTC. Its protein is CASSTQQASGANVLTF.

This clone was detected a few times. The V call is TRBV11-2, the J call TRBJ2-1; 10 nucleotides agree with TRBD2. The CDR3 totals 15 residues. With V trimmed by 1 base and J by 8 bases, 5 bases remained unmatched. The germline V gene has CDR1 SGHAT and CDR2 FQNNGV. CDR3 coding DNA: TGTGCCAGCAGCTTAGTAGGTGGGACTAGCGATGAGCAGTTCTTC. It specifies CASSLVGGTSDEQFF.

This chain links TRBV28 with TRBJ1-1; TRBD1 matches 9 bases. Germline CDR1 reads MDHEN; CDR2 reads SYDVKM. The trim removed 6 bases at V and 4 bases at J, leaving 9 bases unmatched. The CDR3 runs 15 residues. The CDR3 sequence: CASRQLTGGRTEAFF. Written as DNA, the CDR3 is TGTGCCAGCAGGCAACTGACAGGGGGTCGCACTGAAGCTTTCTTT.

The CDR3 region has the DNA TGCGCCAGCAGCTTGGAGTCAGGCTCCTACAATGAGCAGTTCTTC. It yields the protein CASSLESGSYNEQFF. The chain couples TRBV5-1 to TRBJ2-1; D unresolved. V lost 0 bases to trimming and J lost 0 bases, with 7 bases between them. The CDR3 has 15 residues. Germline assignment: CDR1 SGHRS and CDR2 YFSETQ.

The chain employs TRBV3-1 (or the pseudogene TRBV3-2) and TRBJ1-2; 9 nucleotides match TRBD1. CDR1 and CDR2 (germline): LGHDT, YNNKEL (reference sequence). The V segment lost 3 bases and the J segment 0 bases; nucleotides outside the gene matches: 2. This CDR3 is 15 amino acids long. CDR3 residues: CASSQRDRANYGYTF. CDR3 DNA sequence: TGTGCCAGCAGCCAGCGGGACAGGGCTAACTATGGCTACACCTTC.

As concerns this clone: The sample carries other DNA sequences with the same CDR3. The V gene is TRBV14, the J gene TRBJ1-6; D ambiguous. Trimming shortened V by 1 base and J by 6 bases, and 7 bases separated the two germline ends. From germline, CDR1 is SGHDN and CDR2 FVKESK. The CDR3 is 14 amino acids. The CDR3 region has the DNA TGTGCCAGCAGCCAAGTATTAGCTAATTCACCCCTCCACTTT. Amino acid sequence: CASSQVLANSPLHF.

The chain combines TRBV4-1 with TRBJ2-1, with 14 bases aligning to TRBD2. CDR3 length: 21 residues. Germline V gene data show CDR1 as MGHRA and CDR2 as YSYEKL. Trimming took 4 bases from V and 6 from J; bases not matched to a gene: 20. The CDR3: CASSLHNLGTSGSLSPNEQFF. DNA of the CDR3: TGCGCCAGCAGCCTACATAACCTAGGGACTAGCGGGAGTTTAAGTCCCAATGAGCAGTTCTTC.

The V call is TRBV6-5, the J call TRBJ2-3; perhaps TRBD1 as D (5 bases). The CDR3 spans 15 residues. Trimming cost V 6 bases and J 0 bases, with 13 bases left between them. Germline V gives CDR1 MNHEY, CDR2 SVGAGI. CDR3 nucleotide sequence: TGTGCCAGCAGCAAAAGACAGAGTAGCACAGATACGCAGTATTTT. Amino acids: CASSKRQSSTDTQYF.

This sequence joins TRBV6-5 and TRBJ2-3; D may be TRBD2 (6 bases). V was pared by 4 bases and J by 4 bases, with 15 bases between. The CDR3 sequence is 15 residues long. Germline assignment: CDR1 MNHEY and CDR2 SVGAGI. CDR3 nucleotide sequence: TGTGCCAGCAGTTCTCCCCGACTAGGGGCAGATACGCAGTATTTT. Its translation: CASSSPRLGADTQYF.

J is TRBJ2-5 and V is TRBV4-3; weak D call: TRBD2 (6 bases). CDR3 length equals 14 residues. In germline, CDR1 is LGHNA, CDR2 YSLEER. Trimming pared 0 bases from V and 7 bases from J, leaving 12 bases between. The CDR3 spells CASSQDRLEGTQYF. CDR3 nucleotide sequence: TGCGCCAGCAGCCAAGATCGATTGGAGGGGACCCAGTACTTC.

This rearrangement joins TRBV5-5 to TRBJ2-3, with D tentatively TRBD1 (7 bases). Between the trimmed V and J ends, which lost 2 bases and 13 bases, there was a span of 26 bases. CDR1 is SGHKS and CDR2 is YYEKEE in the germline V gene (reference sequence). The CDR3 sequence is 16 residues long. The CDR3 DNA follows: TGTGCCAGCAGCTTCCAGCCCCAGGGGGGCCTTACACGGGAGTATTTT. Protein sequence: CASSFQPQGGLTREYF. Based on the CDR3 plus reference TRBV5-5 and TRBJ2-3, the full variable domain is DAGVTQSPTHLIKTRGQQVTLRCSPISGHKSVSWYQQVLGQGPQFIFQYYEKEERGRGNFPDRFSARQFPNYSSELNVNALLLGDSALYLCASSFQPQGGLTREYFGPGTRLTVL.

This clone was recorded only once. This chain links TRBV2 with TRBJ2-3; 7 nucleotides align to TRBD1. This CDR3 is 14 amino acids long. CDR1 is SNHLY, CDR2 FYNNEI, per germline. V lost 5 bases to trimming and J lost 1 base; unmatched junction nucleotides: 3. CDR3 sequence: CASSFDRGTDTQYF. In DNA, the CDR3 is TGTGCCAGCAGTTTCGACAGGGGCACAGATACGCAGTATTTT.

The rearrangement links TRBV14 to TRBJ2-2; a possible D gene is TRBD2 (6 bases). The germline V and J ends were trimmed by 2 bases and 7 bases, with 14 bases remaining between them. Germline-derived CDR1 and CDR2 are SGHDN and FVKESK. The CDR3 is 15 residues long. This chain's CDR3 is CASSQPRRGGGELFF. The CDR3 nucleotides are TGTGCCAGCAGCCAACCCCGAAGGGGAGGCGGGGAGCTGTTTTTT.

This rearrangement joins TRBV30 to TRBJ2-7, with a tentative D call TRBD2 (6 bases). In germline, CDR1 is GTSNPN, CDR2 SVGIG (reference sequence). CDR3 size: 13 residues. V dropped 3 bases and J dropped 3 bases, with 12 bases sitting between them. CDR3 residues: CAWSGAGHYEQYF. As DNA, the CDR3 is TGTGCCTGGAGCGGGGCGGGGCACTACGAGCAGTACTTC.

The table lists this clone with a few counts. V and J are TRBV2 and TRBJ2-7; tentatively, D is TRBD1 (5 bases). This CDR3 comprises 10 residues. V was trimmed by 7 bases and J by 7 bases, leaving 8 bases between them. Germline lookup yields CDR1 SNHLY and CDR2 FYNNEI. The CDR3 is CASKGAEQYV. CDR3 DNA sequence: TGTGCCAGCAAAGGGGCGGAGCAGTACGTC.

The J gene is TRBJ1-6, the V gene TRBV9; possibly TRBD1 for D (5 bases). V was cut by 2 bases and J by 8 bases, with 11 bases left in between. The CDR3 loop spans 14 amino acids. Germline CDR1 and CDR2: SGDLS and YYNGEE. CDR3 region: CASSVGGGDSPLHF. The CDR3 DNA sequence: TGTGCCAGCAGCGTTGGGGGAGGCGATTCACCCCTCCACTTT.

This chain uses TRBV14 with TRBJ2-5, with 8 bases fitting TRBD1. V trimming: 0 bases; J trimming: 2 bases; junction bases outside the gene matches: 2. This CDR3 contains 15 residues. Germline V gene data show CDR1 as SGHDN and CDR2 as FVKESK. CDR3 sequence reads: CASSQEWTGQETQYF. CDR3 DNA sequence: TGTGCCAGCAGCCAAGAATGGACAGGGCAAGAGACCCAGTACTTC.